The 10 T cell receptor beta chains presented below share a single source sample, sequenced in a study of blood T cell repertoires in COVID-19. Profiling relied on immunoSEQ multiplex PCR, and the TCRdb table lists in-frame clones only, not all of them. The sample lists approximately 220,000 clones, 70% to 90% occurring once. Sequencing was performed on PBMCs or T cells enriched from blood (not recorded which). All receptors come from a woman aged 40-49 years with acute COVID-19.

This clone was recorded once. The chain recombines TRBV7-2 with TRBJ2-5, with D possibly TRBD1 on 5 matching bases. Germline V gene lookup returns CDR1 SGHTA and CDR2 FQGNSA. This CDR3 has 15 residues. V lost 0 bases to trimming and J lost 3 bases, with 11 bases between them. CDR3 protein: CASSLALGPEETQYF. The CDR3 coding sequence is TGTGCCAGCAGCTTAGCGCTGGGGCCGGAAGAGACCCAGTACTTC.

The chain uses TRBV6-2 or TRBV6-3 and TRBJ1-1; maybe TRBD1 (6 bases). Germline lookup yields CDR1 MNHEY and CDR2 SVGEGT. The CDR3 length is 14 residues. Trimming removed 4 bases at V and 1 base at J, with 10 bases between. CDR3 region: CASSFEQGNTEAFF. Written as DNA, the CDR3 is TGTGCCAGCAGTTTCGAACAGGGGAACACTGAAGCTTTCTTT.

The sample holds one count of this clone. This chain joins TRBV19 and TRBJ1-2; TRBD1 is a possible D gene (6 bases). Trimming took off 1 base at V and 4 bases at J, with 16 bases between the two ends. The germline CDR1 and CDR2 sequences are LNHDA and SQIVND (reference sequence). This CDR3 is built from 16 residues. The CDR3 DNA reads as TGTGCCAGTAGTATAGGGGGACAAATAAGACTCTATGGCTACACCTTC. This codes for CASSIGGQIRLYGYTF.

V usage is TRBV28 and J usage is TRBJ2-5, with 13 bases fitting TRBD2. The CDR3 runs 15 residues. Per the germline V gene, CDR1 is MDHEN and CDR2 is SYDVKM. The J segment lost 5 bases and the V segment lost 3 bases, leaving 3 bases of the junction unmatched. CDR3 residues: CASSFGLAGEETQYF. The CDR3 nucleotides are TGTGCCAGCAGTTTCGGACTAGCGGGGGAGGAGACCCAGTACTTC.

CDR3 protein: CASSQGPQTDYGYTF. In DNA, the CDR3 is TGCGCCAGCAGCCAAGGGCCCCAAACAGACTATGGCTACACCTTC. The rearrangement uses TRBV4-3 and TRBJ1-2; D is undetermined. The V gene's germline CDR1 is LGHNA and CDR2 YSLEER. This CDR3 has 15 amino acids. Between the trimmed V and J ends, which lost 1 base and 3 bases, there was a span of 12 bases.

The genes are TRBV5-4 and TRBJ1-3; unclear D gene. Germline lookup yields CDR1 SGHNT and CDR2 YYREEE (reference sequence). This CDR3 spans 16 amino acids. Deletions cut 2 bases from V and 0 bases from J, with 12 bases between. The CDR3, as DNA: TGTGCCAGCAGCTTCGCCGGGGATGGCTCTGGAAACACCATATATTTT. Residues: CASSFAGDGSGNTIYF.

The rearrangement uses TRBV28 and TRBJ2-7; possibly TRBD1 for D (6 bases). Trimming left V 9 bases short and J 6 bases short, with 18 bases between. CDR1 and CDR2 from the germline V gene are MDHEN and SYDVKM. The CDR3 contains 13 residues. The CDR3 loop is CASSDRLPREQYF. In nucleotides, the CDR3 is TGTGCCAGTTCTGACAGGTTACCCCGCGAGCAGTACTTC.

V is TRBV27 and J is TRBJ1-2; D remains unclear. Trimming shortened V by 5 bases and J by 2 bases, and 9 bases separated the two germline ends. The CDR3 loop spans 13 amino acids. The germline V gene has CDR1 MNHEY and CDR2 SMNVEV (reference sequence). As DNA, the CDR3 is TGTGCCAGCAGTATGGGAGGAAACTATGGCTACACCTTC. This translates into CASSMGGNYGYTF.

This chain uses TRBV27 with TRBJ1-4, with 7 bases identical to TRBD1. Germline CDR1 reads MNHEY; CDR2 reads SMNVEV (reference sequence). Germline trimming cut 6 bases from V and 4 bases from J; bases unmatched to any gene: 14. The CDR3 extends over 17 amino acids. CDR3 in DNA: TGTGCCAGCAGCAACCCGTTATCAGGGGGAGTTAATGAAAAACTGTTTTTT. Amino acid sequence: CASSNPLSGGVNEKLFF. Together with reference TRBV27 and TRBJ1-4, the CDR3 gives the full variable domain: EAQVTQNPRYLITVTGKKLTVTCSQNMNHEYMSWYRQDPGLGLRQIYYSMNVEVTDKGDVPEGYKVSRKEKRNFPLILESPSPNQTSLYFCASSNPLSGGVNEKLFFGSGTQLSVL.

This rearrangement joins TRBV5-1 to TRBJ2-2, with 14 bases aligning to TRBD2. There are 18 residues in the CDR3. CDR1 and CDR2 (germline): SGHRS, YFSETQ. Trimming at V came to 4 bases and at J to 6 bases, leaving 11 bases not matched to a gene. CDR3 DNA sequence: TGCGCCAGCAGCCCCCTCGGGACTAGCGGGAGCAGGGCCGGGGAGCTGTTTTTT. As protein: CASSPLGTSGSRAGELFF.